One and the same sample provided the 7 T cell receptor beta chains below, sequenced in a study of human T cells and chemical hapten exposure. MiXCR was run by TCRdb on the RACE reads, yielding one entry per CDR3 protein. The sample records some 200,000 distinct CDR3 sequences, 25% to 30% being singletons. Stated time point: pre-sensitization, week 0. The treatment: therapeutic diphenylcyclopropenone sensitization with weekly scalp DPC. Here the sequenced sample was whole blood, taken in connection with sensitization to the hapten diphenylcyclopropenone (DPC). These receptor sequences come from a woman aged 25 to 39 with alopecia areata. Some clones in this sample may be carry-over from other donors' samples.

The V and J genes are TRBV27 and TRBJ1-4; TRBD1 is a possible D gene (6 bases). The CDR3 is 14 amino acids. The V gene's germline CDR1 is MNHEY and CDR2 SMNVEV (reference sequence). Trimming removed 7 bases from V and 8 bases from J, with 17 bases in between. The CDR3 DNA reads TGTGCCAGCACCAACCCAGGGGCTGGGGAAAAACTGTTTTTT. Amino acid sequence: CASTNPGAGEKLFF.

V is TRBV5-1 and J is TRBJ2-7; 7 bases fit TRBD2. V gave up 3 bases and J gave up 0 bases; unmatched junction bases: 9. The CDR3 runs to 16 residues. Germline CDR1 SGHRS, CDR2 YFSETQ. CDR3 DNA sequence: TGCGCCAGCAGCTGGGGGGGGAGCGGGACCTCCTACGAGCAGTACTTC. It is translated as CASSWGGSGTSYEQYF.

This clonotype was counted many times. The genes are TRBV5-1 and TRBJ1-6; a weak D match, TRBD1 (6 bases). The CDR3 consists of 13 residues. V lost 0 bases, J lost 8 bases, and 6 bases lay in between. Looked up from germline, CDR1 is SGHRS and CDR2 is YFSETQ. The CDR3 DNA sequence: TGCGCCAGCAGCTTGGAGGGGGATTCACCCCTCCACTTT. It codes for CASSLEGDSPLHF.

This clonotype was found a few times. The J gene is TRBJ1-5, the V gene TRBV6-2 or TRBV6-3; 9 bases are a match to TRBD1. The CDR3 extends over 18 amino acids. The V and J ends lost 6 bases and 6 bases, in that order; junction bases with no gene match: 18. CDR1 and CDR2 (germline): MNHEY, SVGEGT. Written as DNA, the CDR3 is TGTGCCAGCAGCGCCCAGCCCACCGGGACAGGGAGGACTCAGCCCCAGCATTTT. It encodes CASSAQPTGTGRTQPQHF.

The V gene is TRBV29-1, the J gene TRBJ1-2; TRBD1 agrees at 8 bases. The CDR3 has 12 amino acids. V lost 6 bases, J lost 4 bases, and 4 bases stayed unmatched. The germline gives CDR1 SQVTM, CDR2 ANQGSEA. CDR3 coding DNA: TGCAGCGTCCCTGGACAGGGCTATGGCTACACCTTC. The encoded protein is CSVPGQGYGYTF.

This rearrangement joins TRBV29-1 to TRBJ1-4; possibly TRBD1 for D (5 bases). The CDR3 has 13 amino acids. Germline CDR1 reads SQVTM; CDR2 reads ANQGSEA. Trimming took 7 bases from V and 3 from J, leaving 12 bases between them. The CDR3 loop reads CSGVGGSNEKLFF. The CDR3 region has the DNA TGCAGCGGTGTTGGGGGGTCTAATGAAAAACTGTTTTTT.

J is TRBJ2-1 and V is TRBV5-1, with 8 bases aligning to TRBD2. V was clipped by 3 bases and J by 6 bases; unmatched bases: 5. Germline V gives CDR1 SGHRS, CDR2 YFSETQ. There are 14 residues in the CDR3. This CDR3 is CASSSSGGSNEQFF. In DNA form, the CDR3 reads TGCGCCAGCAGCTCAAGCGGGGGTAGCAATGAGCAGTTCTTC.